The TCR beta chain under discussion was sequenced for a study of OX40 agonist ivuxolimab in advanced cancers. Study overall: Earlier treatment with anti-PD-1, anti-PD-L1 or anti-CTLA-4 was permitted, and over 35% had received some. The study's findings and limits: Expanded clones tended on average to be more numerous among CD8+ T cells than CD4+. The study observed clonal expansion of CD4+ and CD8+ blood T cells by week 6 at 0.1 to 3.0 mg/kg.

Comment on this clone: The target antigen is unknown.

Using immunoSEQ multiplex PCR, the repertoire was profiled, and TCRdb retains in-frame clones only, with some absent. The sample includes fewer than 45,000 clones, 74% of them seen just once. Patients with autoimmune history or systemic immunosuppression were excluded. The sample here was CD4+ or CD8+ T cells sorted from blood, taken in a trial of the OX40 agonist ivuxolimab. The receptor was derived from an adult with an advanced solid tumor such as melanoma, head and neck, liver or kidney cancer.

CDR3 coding DNA: TGTGCCAGCGCGCTCCTAGCGGGGCAGTTCTTC. Its translation is CASALLAGQFF. This chain connects TRBV5-8 to TRBJ2-1; TRBD2 matches 8 bases. Trimming at V came to 7 bases and at J to 12 bases, leaving 6 bases not matched to a gene. Per germline, CDR1 SGHTS and CDR2 YDEGEE. The length of the CDR3 is 11 residues.